This TCR beta chain comes out of a study of T cell repertoires in cytomegalovirus infection. Whole-study findings and limits: HLA-C-restricted CMV-specific TCR beta clonotypes prevailed in the ex vivo response.

V dropped 2 bases and J dropped 6 bases, with 13 bases sitting between them. This CDR3 is built from 14 residues. Looked up from germline, CDR1 is MNHEY and CDR2 is SMNVEV (reference sequence). TCRdb reanalysed the reads using MiXCR and keeps one entry per CDR3 protein. The sample records fewer than 1,000,000 distinct CDR3 sequences, around 30% being singletons. Turning to this clonotype: What it binds is not known.

The sample consisted of cultured CD8+ T cells from PBMCs, taken from culture after CMV antigen stimulation. This rearrangement joins TRBV27 to TRBJ1-1, with a tentative D call TRBD1 (6 bases). This sequence originates from a human donor in good health (CMV status not recorded). Some clones in this sample may be carry-over from other donors' samples. This CDR3 is CASSLRGDNSEAFF. In DNA, the CDR3 is TGTGCCAGCAGTTTAAGGGGGGACAACTCTGAAGCTTTCTTT.